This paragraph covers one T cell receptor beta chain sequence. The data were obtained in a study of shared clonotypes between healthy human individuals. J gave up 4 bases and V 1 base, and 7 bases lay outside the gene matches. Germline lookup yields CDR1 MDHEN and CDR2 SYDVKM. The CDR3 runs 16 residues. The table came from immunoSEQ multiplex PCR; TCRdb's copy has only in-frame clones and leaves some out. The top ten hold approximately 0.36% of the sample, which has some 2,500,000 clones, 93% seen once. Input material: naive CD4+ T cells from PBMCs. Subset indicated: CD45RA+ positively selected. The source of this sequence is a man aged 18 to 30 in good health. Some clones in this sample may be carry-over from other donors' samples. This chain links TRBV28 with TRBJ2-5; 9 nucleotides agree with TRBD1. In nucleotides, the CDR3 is TGTGCCAGCAGTTTATCGGGACAGGGTAACCGAGAGACCCAGTACTTC. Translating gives CASSLSGQGNRETQYF.